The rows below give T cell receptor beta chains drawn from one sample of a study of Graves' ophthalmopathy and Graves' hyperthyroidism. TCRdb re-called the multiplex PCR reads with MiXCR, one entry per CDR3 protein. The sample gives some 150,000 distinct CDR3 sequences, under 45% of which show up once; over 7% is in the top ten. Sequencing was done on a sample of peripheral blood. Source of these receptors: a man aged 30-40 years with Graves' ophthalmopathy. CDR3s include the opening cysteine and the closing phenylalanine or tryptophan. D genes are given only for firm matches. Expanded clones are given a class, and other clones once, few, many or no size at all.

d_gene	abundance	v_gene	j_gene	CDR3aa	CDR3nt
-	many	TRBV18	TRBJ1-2	CASSPNPTSRPYGYTF	TGTGCCAGCTCACCAAACCCTACCTCAAGACCGTATGGCTACACCTTC
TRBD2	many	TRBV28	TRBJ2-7	CASSPSGTSGTYEQYF	TGTGCCAGCAGTCCATCGGGGACTAGCGGGACGTACGAGCAGTACTTC
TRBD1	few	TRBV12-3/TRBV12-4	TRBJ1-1	CASSRGTGLEAFF	TGTGCCAGCAGTCGGGGGACAGGGCTTGAAGCTTTCTTT
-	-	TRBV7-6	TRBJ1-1	CASSRRTGTSDTEAFF	TGTGCCAGCAGCAGAAGGACGGGGACTTCGGACACTGAAGCTTTCTTT
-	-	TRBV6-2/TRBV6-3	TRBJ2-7	CASSLGGGGGGYEQYF	TGTGCCAGCAGTTTGGGAGGGGGAGGGGGGGGCTACGAGCAGTACTTC
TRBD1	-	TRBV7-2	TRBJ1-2	CASSLGQGASGYTF	TGTGCCAGCAGCTTAGGACAGGGGGCGAGCGGCTACACCTTC
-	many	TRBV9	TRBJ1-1	CASSVAQSGGEAFF	TGTGCCAGCAGCGTCGCCCAATCTGGGGGTGAAGCTTTCTTT
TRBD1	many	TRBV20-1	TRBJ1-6	CSAPPTGPSPLHF	TGCAGTGCTCCTCCGACAGGGCCTTCACCCCTCCACTTT
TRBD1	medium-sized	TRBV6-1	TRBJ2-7	CASSEGTGGSYEQYF	TGTGCCAGCAGTGAAGGGACAGGGGGCTCCTACGAGCAGTACTTC
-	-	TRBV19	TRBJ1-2	CASTQIRGNYGYTF	TGTGCCAGTACCCAGATTAGAGGGAACTATGGCTACACCTTC
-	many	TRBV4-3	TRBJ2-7	CASSQDLGRDVEQYF	TGCGCCAGCAGCCAAGATCTTGGCAGGGATGTCGAGCAGTACTTC
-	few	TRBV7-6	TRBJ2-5	CASSPSGLRGVETQYF	TGTGCCAGCAGCCCCTCCGGGCTCAGAGGGGTGGAGACCCAGTACTTC
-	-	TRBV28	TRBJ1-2	CASSEHHSGTGYGYTF	TGTGCCAGCAGTGAGCACCATTCAGGGACGGGCTATGGCTACACCTTC
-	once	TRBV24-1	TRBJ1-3	CATSDSTGTQGNTIYF	TGTGCCACCAGTGATTCCACCGGGACACAGGGAAACACCATATATTTT
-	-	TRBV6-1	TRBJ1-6	CASSWGRDSPLHF	TGTGCCAGCAGTTGGGGCAGGGACTCACCCCTCCACTTT
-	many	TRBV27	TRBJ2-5	CASSSSRDATQYF	TGTGCCAGCAGTTCGTCCCGGGACGCGACCCAGTACTTC
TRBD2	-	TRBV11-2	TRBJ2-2	CASSLTSGRPNTGELFF	TGTGCCAGCAGCTTAACTAGCGGGAGGCCGAACACCGGGGAGCTGTTTTTT
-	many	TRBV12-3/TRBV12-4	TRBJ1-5	CASSTGAASNQPQHF	TGTGCCAGCAGCACCGGGGCAGCCAGCAATCAGCCCCAGCATTTT
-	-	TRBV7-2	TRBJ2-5	CASSLNLGDGETQYF	TGTGCCAGCAGCTTGAATTTAGGGGATGGAGAGACCCAGTACTTC
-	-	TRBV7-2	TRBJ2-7	CASSLIADSYEQYF	TGTGCCAGCAGCTTAATCGCCGACTCCTACGAGCAGTACTTC
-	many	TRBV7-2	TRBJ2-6	CASSPGAGANVLTF	TGTGCCAGCAGCCCCGGGGCGGGGGCCAACGTCCTGACTTTC
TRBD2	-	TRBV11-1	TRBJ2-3	CASSLAQTSGNTDTQYF	TGTGCCAGCAGCTTAGCGCAGACTAGCGGGAACACAGATACGCAGTATTTT
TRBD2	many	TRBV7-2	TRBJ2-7	CASSLGLAGGEQYF	TGTGCCAGCAGCTTGGGACTAGCGGGGGGCGAGCAGTACTTC
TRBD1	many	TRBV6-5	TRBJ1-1	CASSHRDRVQAFF	TGTGCCAGCAGCCACCGGGACAGGGTCCAAGCTTTCTTT
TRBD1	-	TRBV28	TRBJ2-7	CASSLGGTGGNEQYF	TGTGCCAGCAGTCTTGGCGGGACAGGGGGCAACGAGCAGTACTTC
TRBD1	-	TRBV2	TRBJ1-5	CASSGGTGKHF	TGTGCCAGCAGTGGTGGGACAGGGAAGCATTTT
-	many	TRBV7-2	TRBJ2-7	CASRSGGGTYEQYF	TGTGCCAGCAGGTCCGGGGGCGGCACCTACGAGCAGTACTTC
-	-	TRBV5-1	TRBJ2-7	CASSSLGDTRYEQYF	TGCGCCAGCAGCTCTCTTGGGGACACACGGTACGAGCAGTACTTC
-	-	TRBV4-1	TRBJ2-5	CASSQQTGETQYF	TGCGCCAGCAGCCAGCAGACAGGAGAGACCCAGTACTTC
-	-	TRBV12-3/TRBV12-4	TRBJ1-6	CASSLELTFDSPLHF	TGTGCCAGCAGTTTAGAACTGACATTCGATTCACCCCTCCACTTT
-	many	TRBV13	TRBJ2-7	CASSLVGTYEQYF	TGTGCCAGCAGCTTAGTGGGCACTTACGAGCAGTACTTC
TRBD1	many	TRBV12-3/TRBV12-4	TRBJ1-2	CASRPRDRDYGYTF	TGTGCCAGCAGACCAAGGGACAGAGACTATGGCTACACCTTC
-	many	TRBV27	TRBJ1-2	CASSFAQSYYGYTF	TGTGCCAGCAGTTTTGCGCAGAGCTACTATGGCTACACCTTC
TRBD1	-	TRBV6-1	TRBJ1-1	CASSGNRGRVTEAFF	TGTGCCAGCAGTGGGAACAGGGGGCGCGTCACTGAAGCTTTCTTT
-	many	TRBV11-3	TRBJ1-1	CASSLLQAMNTEAFF	TGTGCCAGCAGCTTGTTACAGGCCATGAACACTGAAGCTTTCTTT
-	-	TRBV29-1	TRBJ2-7	CSVAWGYEQYF	TGCAGCGTCGCGTGGGGTTACGAGCAGTACTTC
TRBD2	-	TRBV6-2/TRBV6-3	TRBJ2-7	CASRGLAGHYEQYF	TGTGCCAGCAGAGGACTAGCGGGACACTACGAGCAGTACTTC
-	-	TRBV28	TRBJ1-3	CASRLGRSGNTIYF	TGTGCCAGCAGGTTAGGGCGCTCTGGAAACACCATATATTTT
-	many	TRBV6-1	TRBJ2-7	CASSEGTQHYEQYF	TGTGCCAGCAGTGAAGGGACGCAACACTACGAGCAGTACTTC
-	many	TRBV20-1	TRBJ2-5	CSASGSWGQETQYF	TGCAGTGCTAGCGGGAGTTGGGGTCAAGAGACCCAGTACTTC
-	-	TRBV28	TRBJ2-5	CASRHISERGETQYF	TGTGCCAGCAGGCACATAAGTGAGAGGGGGGAGACCCAGTACTTC
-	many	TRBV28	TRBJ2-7	CASSFPPLAYEQYF	TGTGCCAGCAGTTTCCCCCCTCTAGCCTACGAGCAGTACTTC
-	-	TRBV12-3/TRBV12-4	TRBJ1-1	CASRPQQGTNTEAFF	TGTGCCAGCAGACCCCAACAGGGAACGAACACTGAAGCTTTCTTT
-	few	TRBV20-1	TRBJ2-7	CSAVGSGTFSYDEQYF	TGCAGTGCCGTAGGATCCGGGACTTTCTCCTACGACGAGCAGTACTTC
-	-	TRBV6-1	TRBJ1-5	CASSERLGLSNQPQHF	TGTGCCAGCAGTGAAAGGTTAGGGCTGAGCAATCAGCCCCAGCATTTT
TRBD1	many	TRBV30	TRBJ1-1	CAWSVRGGTEAFF	TGTGCCTGGAGTGTCAGGGGGGGCACTGAAGCTTTCTTT
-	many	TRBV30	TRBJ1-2	CAWGTGGYTF	TGTGCCTGGGGGACCGGTGGCTACACCTTC
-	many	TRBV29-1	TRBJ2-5	CSVEDRAYQETQYF	TGCAGCGTTGAAGATCGGGCGTACCAAGAGACCCAGTACTTC
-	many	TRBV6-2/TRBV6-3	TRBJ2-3	CASSYSRLTDTQYF	TGTGCCAGCAGTTACTCACGACTAACTGATACGCAGTATTTT
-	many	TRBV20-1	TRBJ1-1	CSARLGRGGTEAFF	TGCAGTGCTAGATTGGGCAGGGGTGGCACTGAAGCTTTCTTT
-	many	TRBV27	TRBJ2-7	CASSFLQTTYEQYF	TGTGCCAGCAGTTTCCTCCAGACAACCTACGAGCAGTACTTC
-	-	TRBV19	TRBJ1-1	CASIFAGNTEAFF	TGTGCCAGTATTTTCGCGGGGAACACTGAAGCTTTCTTT
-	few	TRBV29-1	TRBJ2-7	CSIRADSYEQYF	TGCAGCATCCGGGCAGACTCCTACGAGCAGTACTTC
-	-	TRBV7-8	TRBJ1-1	CASSSQGQEAFF	TGTGCCAGCAGCTCGCAGGGACAAGAAGCTTTCTTT
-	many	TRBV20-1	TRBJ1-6	CSAREGYNSPLHF	TGCAGTGCTAGAGAGGGTTATAATTCACCCCTCCACTTT
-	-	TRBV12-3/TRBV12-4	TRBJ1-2	CASSSQGGRIGYTF	TGTGCCAGCAGTTCTCAAGGGGGGCGCATTGGCTACACCTTC
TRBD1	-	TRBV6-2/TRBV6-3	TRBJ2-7	CASSLGQGGKVEQYF	TGTGCCAGCAGCTTAGGACAGGGAGGAAAGGTCGAGCAGTACTTC